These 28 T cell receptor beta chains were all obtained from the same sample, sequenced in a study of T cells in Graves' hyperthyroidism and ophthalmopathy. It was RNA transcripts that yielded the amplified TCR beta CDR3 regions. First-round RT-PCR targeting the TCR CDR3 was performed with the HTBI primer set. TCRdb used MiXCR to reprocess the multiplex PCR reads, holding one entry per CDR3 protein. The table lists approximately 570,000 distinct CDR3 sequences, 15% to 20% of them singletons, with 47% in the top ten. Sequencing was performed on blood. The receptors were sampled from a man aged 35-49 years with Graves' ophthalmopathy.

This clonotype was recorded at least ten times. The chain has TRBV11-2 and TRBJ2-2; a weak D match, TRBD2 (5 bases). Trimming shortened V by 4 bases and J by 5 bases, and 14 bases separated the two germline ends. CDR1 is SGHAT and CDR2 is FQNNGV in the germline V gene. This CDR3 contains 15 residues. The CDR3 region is CASSSGLLGTGELFF. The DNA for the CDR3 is TGTGCCAGCAGCTCAGGATTACTAGGGACCGGGGAGCTGTTTTTT.

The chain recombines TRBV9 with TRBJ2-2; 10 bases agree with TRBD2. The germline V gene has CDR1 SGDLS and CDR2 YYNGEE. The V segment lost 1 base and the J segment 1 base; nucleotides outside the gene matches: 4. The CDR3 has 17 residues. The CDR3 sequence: CASSVNLAGENTGELFF. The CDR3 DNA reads TGTGCCAGCAGCGTAAATCTAGCGGGGGAGAACACCGGGGAGCTGTTTTTT.

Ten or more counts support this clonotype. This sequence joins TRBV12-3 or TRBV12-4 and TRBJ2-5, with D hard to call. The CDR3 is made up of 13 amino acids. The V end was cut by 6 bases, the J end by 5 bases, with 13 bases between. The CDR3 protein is CASRRTIGETQYF. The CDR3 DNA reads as TGTGCCAGCAGAAGGACCATAGGGGAGACCCAGTACTTC.

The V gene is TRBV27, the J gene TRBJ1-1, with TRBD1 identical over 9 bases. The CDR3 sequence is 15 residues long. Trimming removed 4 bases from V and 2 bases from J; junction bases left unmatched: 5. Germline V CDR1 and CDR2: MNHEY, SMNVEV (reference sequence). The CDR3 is CASSSRTGVNTEAFF. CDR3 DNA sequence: TGTGCCAGCAGTTCCCGGACAGGGGTTAACACTGAAGCTTTCTTT.

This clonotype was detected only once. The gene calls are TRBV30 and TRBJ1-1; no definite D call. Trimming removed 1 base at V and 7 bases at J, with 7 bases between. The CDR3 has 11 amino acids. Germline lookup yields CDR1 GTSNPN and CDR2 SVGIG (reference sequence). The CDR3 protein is CAWSAGYEAFF. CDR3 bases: TGTGCCTGGAGTGCCGGGTATGAAGCTTTCTTT.

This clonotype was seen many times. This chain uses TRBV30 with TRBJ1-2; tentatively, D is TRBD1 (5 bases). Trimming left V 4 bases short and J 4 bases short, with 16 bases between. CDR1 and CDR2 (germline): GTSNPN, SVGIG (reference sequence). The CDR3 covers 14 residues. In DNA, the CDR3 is TGTGCCTGGAACCCCCTTCAGGGATTCTATGGCTACACCTTC. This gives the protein CAWNPLQGFYGYTF.

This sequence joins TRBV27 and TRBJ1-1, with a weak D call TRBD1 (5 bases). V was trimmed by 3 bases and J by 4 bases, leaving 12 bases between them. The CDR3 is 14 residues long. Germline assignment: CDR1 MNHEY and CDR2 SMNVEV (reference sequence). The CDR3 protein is CASSLGVGVTEAFF. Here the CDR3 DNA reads TGTGCCAGCAGTTTGGGTGTGGGGGTCACTGAAGCTTTCTTT.

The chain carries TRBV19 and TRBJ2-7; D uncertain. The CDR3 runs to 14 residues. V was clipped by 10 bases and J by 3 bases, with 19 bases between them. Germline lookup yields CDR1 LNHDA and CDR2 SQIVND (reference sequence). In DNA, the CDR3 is TGTGCCACCACCTCGCCGGCAGGCGGCTACGAGCAGTACTTC. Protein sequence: CATTSPAGGYEQYF. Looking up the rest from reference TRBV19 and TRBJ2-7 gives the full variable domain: DGGITQSPKYLFRKEGQNVTLSCEQNLNHDAMYWYRQDPGQGLRLIYYSQIVNDFQKGDIAEGYSVSREKKESFPLTVTSAQKNPTAFYLCATTSPAGGYEQYFGPGTRLTVT.

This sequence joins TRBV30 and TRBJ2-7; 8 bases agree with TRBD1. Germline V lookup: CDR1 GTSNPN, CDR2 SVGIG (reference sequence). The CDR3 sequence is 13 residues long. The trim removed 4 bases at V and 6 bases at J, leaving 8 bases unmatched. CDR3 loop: CAWNRDRGAEQYF. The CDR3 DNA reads TGTGCCTGGAACCGCGACAGGGGTGCCGAGCAGTACTTC. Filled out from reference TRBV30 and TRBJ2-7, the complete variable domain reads SQTIHQWPATLVQPVGSPLSLECTVEGTSNPNLYWYRQAAGRGLQLLFYSVGIGQISSEVPQNLSASRPQDRQFILSSKKLLLSDSGFYLCAWNRDRGAEQYFGPGTRLTVT.

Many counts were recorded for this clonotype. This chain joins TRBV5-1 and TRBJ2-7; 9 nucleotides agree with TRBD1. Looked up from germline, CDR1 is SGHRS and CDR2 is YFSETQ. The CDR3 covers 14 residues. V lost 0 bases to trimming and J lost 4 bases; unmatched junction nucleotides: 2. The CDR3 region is CASSLVDRGYEQYF. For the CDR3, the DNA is TGCGCCAGCAGCTTGGTGGACAGGGGTTACGAGCAGTACTTC. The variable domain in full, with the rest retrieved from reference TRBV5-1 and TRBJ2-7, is KAGVTQTPRYLIKTRGQQVTLSCSPISGHRSVSWYQQTPGQGLQFLFEYFSETQRNKGNFPGRFSGRQFSNSRSEMNVSTLELGDSALYLCASSLVDRGYEQYFGPGTRLTVT.

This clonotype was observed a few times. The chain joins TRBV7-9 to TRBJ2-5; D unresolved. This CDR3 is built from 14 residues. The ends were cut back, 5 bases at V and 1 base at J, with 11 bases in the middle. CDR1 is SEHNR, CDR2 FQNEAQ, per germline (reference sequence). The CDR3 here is CASSDMTVQETQYF. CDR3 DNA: TGTGCCAGCAGCGATATGACGGTCCAAGAGACCCAGTACTTC.

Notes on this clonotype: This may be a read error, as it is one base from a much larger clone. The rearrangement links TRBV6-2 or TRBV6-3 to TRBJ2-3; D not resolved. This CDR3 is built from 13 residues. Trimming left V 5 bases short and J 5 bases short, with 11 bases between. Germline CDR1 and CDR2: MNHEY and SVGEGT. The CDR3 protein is CASSLPEQDTQYF. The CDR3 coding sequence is TGTGCCAGCAGTCTGCCGGAGCAAGATACGCAGTATTTT.

The CDR3 is CASSSTGTGRETQYF. The DNA for the CDR3 is TGTGCCAGCAGCTCAACCGGGACAGGGAGGGAGACCCAGTACTTC. The chain employs TRBV5-4 and TRBJ2-5, with 9 bases matching TRBD1. The CDR3 contains 15 residues. Losses at the gene ends were 3 bases for V and 5 bases for J; bases not matched to a gene: 8. Germline CDR1 reads SGHNT; CDR2 reads YYREEE (reference sequence).

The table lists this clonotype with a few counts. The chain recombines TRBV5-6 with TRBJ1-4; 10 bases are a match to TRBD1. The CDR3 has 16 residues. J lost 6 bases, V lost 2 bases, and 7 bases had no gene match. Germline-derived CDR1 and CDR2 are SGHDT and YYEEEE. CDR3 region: CASSLSLGTGDEKLFF. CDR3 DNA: TGTGCCAGCAGCTTATCCCTCGGGACAGGGGATGAAAAACTGTTTTTT.

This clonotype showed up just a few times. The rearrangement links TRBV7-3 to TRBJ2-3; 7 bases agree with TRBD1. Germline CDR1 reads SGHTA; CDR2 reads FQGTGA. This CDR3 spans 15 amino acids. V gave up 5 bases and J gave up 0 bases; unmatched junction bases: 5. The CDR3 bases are TGTGCCAGCAGCCCCGGGACAGCTAGCACAGATACGCAGTATTTT. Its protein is CASSPGTASTDTQYF.

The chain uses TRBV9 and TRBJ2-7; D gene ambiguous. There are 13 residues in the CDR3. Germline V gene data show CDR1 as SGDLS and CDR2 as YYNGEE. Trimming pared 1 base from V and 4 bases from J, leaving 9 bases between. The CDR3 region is CASSVSNEYEQYF. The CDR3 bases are TGTGCCAGCAGCGTAAGCAACGAGTACGAGCAGTACTTC.

The CDR3 DNA is TGCGCCAGCAGCTTGGGGGGGGGTCGGGATGAAGCTTTCTTT. Translated: CASSLGGGRDEAFF. The chain is built from TRBV5-1 and TRBJ1-1; D possibly corresponds to TRBD1 (5 bases). The V and J ends lost 0 bases and 7 bases respectively, with 13 bases between them. The length of the CDR3 is 14 residues. CDR1 is SGHRS, CDR2 YFSETQ, per germline. Looking up the rest from reference TRBV5-1 and TRBJ1-1 gives the full variable domain: KAGVTQTPRYLIKTRGQQVTLSCSPISGHRSVSWYQQTPGQGLQFLFEYFSETQRNKGNFPGRFSGRQFSNSRSEMNVSTLELGDSALYLCASSLGGGRDEAFFGQGTRLTVV.

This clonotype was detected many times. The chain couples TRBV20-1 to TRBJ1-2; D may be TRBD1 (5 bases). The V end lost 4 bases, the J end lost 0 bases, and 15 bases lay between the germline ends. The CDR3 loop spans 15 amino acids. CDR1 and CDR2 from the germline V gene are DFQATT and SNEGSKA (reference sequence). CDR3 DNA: TGCAGTGCTATCTACCGGGACGGAGCTAACTATGGCTACACCTTC. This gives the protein CSAIYRDGANYGYTF.

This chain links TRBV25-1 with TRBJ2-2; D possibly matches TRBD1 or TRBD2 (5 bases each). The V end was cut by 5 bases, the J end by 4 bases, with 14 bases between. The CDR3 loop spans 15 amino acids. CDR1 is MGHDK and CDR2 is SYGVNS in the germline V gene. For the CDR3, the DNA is TGTGCCAGCAGTTCGGGACCCCAAAGCACCGGGGAGCTGTTTTTT. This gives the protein CASSSGPQSTGELFF.

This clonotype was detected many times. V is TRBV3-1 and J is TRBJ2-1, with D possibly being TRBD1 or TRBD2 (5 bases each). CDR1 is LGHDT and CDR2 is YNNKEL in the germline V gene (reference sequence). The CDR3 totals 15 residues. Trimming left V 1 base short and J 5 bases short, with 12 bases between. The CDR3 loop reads CASSQATGADNEQFF. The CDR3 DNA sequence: TGTGCCAGCAGCCAAGCCACCGGGGCCGACAATGAGCAGTTCTTC.

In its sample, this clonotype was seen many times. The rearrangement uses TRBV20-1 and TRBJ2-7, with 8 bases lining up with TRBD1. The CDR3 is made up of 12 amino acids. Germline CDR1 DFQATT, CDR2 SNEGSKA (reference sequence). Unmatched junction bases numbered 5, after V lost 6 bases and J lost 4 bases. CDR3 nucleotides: TGCAGTGCCCCCGACAGGGGATACGAGCAGTACTTC. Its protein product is CSAPDRGYEQYF.

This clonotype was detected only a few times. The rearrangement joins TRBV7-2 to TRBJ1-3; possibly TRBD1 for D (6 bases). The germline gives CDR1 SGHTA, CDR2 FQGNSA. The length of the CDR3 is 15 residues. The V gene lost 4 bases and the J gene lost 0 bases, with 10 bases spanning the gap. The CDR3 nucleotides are TGTGCCAGCAGCTCACAGGGAGACTCTGGAAACACCATATATTTT. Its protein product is CASSSQGDSGNTIYF.

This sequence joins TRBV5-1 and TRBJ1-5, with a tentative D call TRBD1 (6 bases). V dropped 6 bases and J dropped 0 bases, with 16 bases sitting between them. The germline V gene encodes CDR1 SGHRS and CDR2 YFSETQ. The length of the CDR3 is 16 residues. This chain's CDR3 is CASTPPGAPSNQPQHF. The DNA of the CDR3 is TGCGCCAGCACCCCCCCGGGGGCTCCTAGCAATCAGCCCCAGCATTTT.

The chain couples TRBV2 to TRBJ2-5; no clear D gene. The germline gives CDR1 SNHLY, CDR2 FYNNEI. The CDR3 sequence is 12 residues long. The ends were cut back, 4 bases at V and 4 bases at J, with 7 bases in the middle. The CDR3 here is CASSAVLETQYF. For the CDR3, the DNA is TGTGCCAGCAGTGCAGTCTTAGAGACCCAGTACTTC.

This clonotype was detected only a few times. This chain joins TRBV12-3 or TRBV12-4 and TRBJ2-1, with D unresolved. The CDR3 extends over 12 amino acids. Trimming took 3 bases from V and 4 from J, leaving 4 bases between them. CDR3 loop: CASSFKYNEQFF. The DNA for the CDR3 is TGTGCCAGCAGTTTTAAGTACAATGAGCAGTTCTTC.

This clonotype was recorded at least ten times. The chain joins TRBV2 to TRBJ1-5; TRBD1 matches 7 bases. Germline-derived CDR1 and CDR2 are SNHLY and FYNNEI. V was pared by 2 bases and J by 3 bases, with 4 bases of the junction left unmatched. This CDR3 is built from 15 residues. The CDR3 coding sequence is TGTGCCAGCAGTGAAACGGGACAGTCCAATCAGCCCCAGCATTTT. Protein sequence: CASSETGQSNQPQHF. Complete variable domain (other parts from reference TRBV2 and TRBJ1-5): EPEVTQTPSHQVTQMGQEVILRCVPISNHLYFYWYRQILGQKVEFLVSFYNNEISEKSEIFDDQFSVERPDGSNFTLKIRSTKLEDSAMYFCASSETGQSNQPQHFGDGTRLSIL.

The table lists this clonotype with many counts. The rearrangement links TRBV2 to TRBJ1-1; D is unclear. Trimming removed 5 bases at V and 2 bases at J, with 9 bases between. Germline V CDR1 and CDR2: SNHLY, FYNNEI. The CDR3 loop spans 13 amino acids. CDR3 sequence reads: CASSFRRNTEAFF. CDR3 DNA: TGTGCCAGCAGTTTTAGGAGAAACACTGAAGCTTTCTTT.

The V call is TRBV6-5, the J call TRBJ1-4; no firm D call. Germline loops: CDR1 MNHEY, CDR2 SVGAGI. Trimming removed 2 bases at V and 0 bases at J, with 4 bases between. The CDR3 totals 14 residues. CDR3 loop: CASSYGPTNEKLFF. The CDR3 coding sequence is TGTGCCAGCAGTTACGGCCCAACTAATGAAAAACTGTTTTTT.